This T cell receptor (beta chain) was recorded in a study of blood T cell repertoires in COVID-19. Study at large: The analysed material was cDNA or gDNA that came from T cells, B-cell-depleted T cells, or PBMCs.

CDR3 size: 12 residues. Trimming pared 6 bases from V and 7 bases from J, leaving 12 bases between. The germline CDR1 and CDR2 sequences are MDHEN and SYDVKM. This clone was found once. As handled by the study authors: Nucleated cell counts were estimated from reference gene primer amplification. Assay: immunoSEQ multiplex PCR; the TCRdb copy retains only in-frame clones and omits some. V, J and clone size derive from that table, while D and trimming were established from the DNA sequence. The sample includes roughly 98,000 clones, 85% to 95% of them seen just once. What was sequenced was peripheral blood. The clonotype comes from a woman aged 60-75 years with active COVID-19. V is TRBV28 and J is TRBJ1-1; tentative D call: TRBD1 (6 bases). The chain's CDR3 is CASRVRTDEAFF. The CDR3 nucleotides are TGTGCCAGCAGGGTCAGGACAGATGAAGCTTTCTTT.